This TCR beta chain was obtained from a study of blood T cell repertoires in COVID-19. Overall study context: Specimens from acute and convalescent COVID-19 originated in the United States, Italy and Spain.

Germline V lookup: CDR1 LGHDT, CDR2 YNNKEL (reference sequence). Trimming at V came to 6 bases and at J to 0 bases, leaving 6 bases not matched to a gene. The CDR3 has 16 amino acids. How the authors handled the data: Using reference gene primer amplification, nucleated cell counts were estimated. Method: immunoSEQ multiplex PCR; TCRdb's copy keeps in-frame clones and lacks some. That table is the source of V, J and clone size, and D and trimming were worked out from the DNA. The repertoire consists of under 300,000 clones, with more than 65% occurring once and the leading ten covering approximately 1.5%.

Sequenced input: peripheral blood. This chain links TRBV3-1 (or the pseudogene TRBV3-2) with TRBJ2-2, with 8 bases identical to TRBD1. This sequence originates from a middle-aged woman who had recovered from COVID-19. The CDR3 coding sequence is TGTGCCAGCAGTCCTACAGGGGGGTCGAACACCGGGGAGCTGTTTTTT. Residues: CASSPTGGSNTGELFF.